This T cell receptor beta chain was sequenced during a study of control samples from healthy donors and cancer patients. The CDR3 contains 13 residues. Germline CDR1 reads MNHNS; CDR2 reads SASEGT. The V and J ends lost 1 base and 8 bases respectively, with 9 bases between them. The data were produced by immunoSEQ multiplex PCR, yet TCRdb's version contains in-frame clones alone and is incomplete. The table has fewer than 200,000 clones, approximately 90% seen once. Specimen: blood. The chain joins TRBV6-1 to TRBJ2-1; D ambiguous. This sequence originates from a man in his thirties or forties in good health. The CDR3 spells CASSEGPVDEQFF. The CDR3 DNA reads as TGTGCCAGCAGTGAAGGGCCGGTCGATGAGCAGTTCTTC.